Listed below are T cell receptor beta chains from one sample, sequenced in a study of blood T cell repertoires in COVID-19. Data came from immunoSEQ multiplex PCR; TCRdb stores just in-frame clones and leaves some out. The sample carries about 210,000 clones, 75% to 85% recorded once. Sequencing was done on a sample of peripheral blood. The receptors were gathered from a man aged 55 to 69 with acute or convalescent COVID-19. CDR3s include the opening cysteine and the closing phenylalanine or tryptophan. The D gene is left open where the match is weak.

d_call j_call v_call cdr3_aa
- TRBJ1-6 TRBV19 CASSPLYRSSYNSPLHF
TRBD2 TRBJ2-7 TRBV5-1 CASSRAGALYEQYF
TRBD2 TRBJ2-3 TRBV6-2/TRBV6-3 CASSYTEGLAGLYTQYF
- TRBJ1-5 TRBV6-5 CASRVQVNSNQPQHF
- TRBJ1-3 TRBV24-1 CATSPRGSGNTIYF
TRBD2 TRBJ2-3 TRBV2 CASRRTWNIAGGPHDTQYF
TRBD1 TRBJ1-1 TRBV19 CASIKGQGGTEAFF
- TRBJ1-5 TRBV30 CAWSVSANQPQHF
TRBD1 TRBJ2-7 TRBV27 CASTKGQGLYEQYF
- TRBJ1-6 TRBV7-9 CASSAQADSPLHF
TRBD1 TRBJ2-3 TRBV9 CAGQGALTDTQYF
- TRBJ2-3 TRBV10-3 CAISERGPDTQYF
TRBD1 TRBJ2-6 TRBV9 CASSASGQGSSGANVLTF
TRBD1 TRBJ2-7 TRBV6-6 CASSYPPGQAYEQYF
- TRBJ1-1 TRBV21-1 CASSGRYRDTEAFF
TRBD2 TRBJ2-1 TRBV13 CASSLWSEGTSGAKVLSYNEQFF
TRBD1 TRBJ2-2 TRBV5-1 CASSLVQGAGELFF